The 26 T cell receptor beta chains below were found in one sample sequenced in a study of OX40 agonist ivuxolimab in advanced cancers. Here immunoSEQ multiplex PCR was the method, and the copy in TCRdb shows in-frame clones only, minus some. The repertoire consists of approximately 46,000 clones, with roughly four fifths occurring once and the leading ten covering 2.6%. The source material was CD4+ or CD8+ T cells sorted from blood, sampled in a trial of the OX40 agonist ivuxolimab. These receptors all stem from an adult with an advanced solid tumor such as melanoma, head and neck, liver or kidney cancer.

This chain uses TRBV2 with TRBJ2-1; D remains ambiguous. Per germline, CDR1 SNHLY and CDR2 FYNNEI. Trimming removed 6 bases from V and 4 bases from J, with 13 bases in between. The CDR3 covers 14 residues. CDR3 in amino acids: CASRGSNRYNEQFF. Written as DNA, the CDR3 is TGTGCCAGCAGGGGCAGTAATCGTTACAATGAGCAGTTCTTC.

The rearrangement links TRBV21-1 to TRBJ1-4; the table's D call of TRBD1 was not tested on the DNA. TRBV21-1 is assigned pseudogene status. This CDR3 is 16 amino acids long. This chain's CDR3 is CASSKDQGALDEKLFF. CDR3 in DNA: TGTGCCAGCAGCAAGGATCAGGGGGCGCTGGATGAAAAACTGTTTTTT.

This chain joins TRBV19 and TRBJ1-1, with TRBD1 matching 8 bases. V was clipped by 2 bases and J by 1 base; unmatched bases: 6. The CDR3 contains 16 residues. Germline lookup yields CDR1 LNHDA and CDR2 SQIVND (reference sequence). DNA of the CDR3: TGTGCCAGTAGTATAAACAGGGGGACCCCGAACACTGAAGCTTTCTTT. Translating it yields CASSINRGTPNTEAFF.

The rearrangement joins TRBV7-2 to TRBJ1-1; TRBD1 is a possible D gene (5 bases). Trimming took 1 base from V and 4 from J, leaving 16 bases between them. This CDR3 has 16 residues. Germline CDR1 is SGHTA and CDR2 is FQGNSA. CDR3 sequence reads: CASSLDGAASITEAFF. For the CDR3, the DNA is TGTGCCAGCAGCTTAGATGGGGCGGCGTCGATCACTGAAGCTTTCTTT.

The chain couples TRBV4-1 to TRBJ1-1; a weak D match, TRBD1 (5 bases). Trimming removed 1 base from V and 4 bases from J, with 13 bases in between. Germline V gives CDR1 MGHRA, CDR2 YSYEKL. This CDR3 is 15 amino acids long. The CDR3 spells CASSQAGGRRTEAFF. The CDR3 region has the DNA TGCGCCAGCAGCCAAGCGGGGGGGAGACGCACTGAAGCTTTCTTT.

The chain employs TRBV7-8 and TRBJ2-1; 8 nucleotides agree with TRBD2. Trimming removed 5 bases from V and 3 bases from J; junction bases left unmatched: 9. CDR3 size: 16 residues. Germline-derived CDR1 and CDR2 are SGHVS and FQNEAQ. The CDR3 sequence: CASSPRSGRLYNEQFF. The CDR3 nucleotides read TGTGCCAGCAGCCCCCGAAGCGGGAGACTCTACAATGAGCAGTTCTTC.

The genes are TRBV28 and TRBJ2-1; no firm D call. Germline V gene lookup returns CDR1 MDHEN and CDR2 SYDVKM. The CDR3 runs 14 residues. V gave up 1 base and J gave up 5 bases, with 9 bases separating them. CDR3 sequence reads: CASSLLHSNNEQFF. DNA of the CDR3: TGTGCCAGCAGTTTATTGCACAGCAACAATGAGCAGTTCTTC.

In this sample, this clone turned up a few times. This chain uses TRBV19 with TRBJ1-4; D gene ambiguous. There are 16 residues in the CDR3. Germline CDR1 is LNHDA and CDR2 is SQIVND (reference sequence). Trimming cost V 6 bases and J 0 bases, with 14 bases left between them. This CDR3 is CASSATRAATNEKLFF. The CDR3 bases are TGTGCCAGTAGCGCAACTCGGGCCGCAACTAATGAAAAACTGTTTTTT.

The J gene is TRBJ2-3, the V gene TRBV6-6; D uncertain. The CDR3 consists of 14 residues. Trimming pared 0 bases from V and 2 bases from J, leaving 6 bases between. Germline V CDR1 and CDR2: MNHNY, SVGAGI (reference sequence). The CDR3 DNA reads TGTGCCAGCAGTTACTCGATCTTCACAGATACGCAGTATTTT. This gives the protein CASSYSIFTDTQYF.

This chain links TRBV7-2 with TRBJ2-1, with TRBD2 as a possible D gene (5 bases). The germline V gene has CDR1 SGHTA and CDR2 FQGNSA. The CDR3 extends over 15 amino acids. Trimming left V 5 bases short and J 4 bases short, with 15 bases between. The CDR3 bases are TGTGCCAGCAGCGCCTGGACGGGGAATTACAATGAGCAGTTCTTC. Translation: CASSAWTGNYNEQFF. Drawing the rest from reference TRBV7-2 and TRBJ2-1, the complete variable domain is GAGVSQSPSNKVTEKGKDVELRCDPISGHTALYWYRQSLGQGLEFLIYFQGNSAPDKSGLPSDRFSAERTGGSVSTLTIQRTQQEDSAVYLCASSAWTGNYNEQFFGPGTRLTVL.

This clone showed up just once. V usage is TRBV21-1 and J usage is TRBJ2-5. TRBV21-1 is given as a pseudogene. The CDR3 length is 14 residues. The CDR3 coding sequence is TGTGCCAGCAGTTTGAGGGGCGGCCAAGAGACCCAGTACTTC. Amino acids: CASSLRGGQETQYF.

The chain uses TRBV13 and TRBJ2-2; D tentatively reads TRBD1 or TRBD2 (5 bases each). The CDR3 is 16 amino acids. Trimming stripped 6 bases from V and 5 bases from J, with 19 bases between. From germline, CDR1 is PRHDT and CDR2 FYEKMQ (reference sequence). The CDR3 DNA reads as TGTGCCAGCAGTCGACAACACCGGGGCCCTACCGGGGAGCTGTTTTTT. This codes for CASSRQHRGPTGELFF. Based on the CDR3 plus reference TRBV13 and TRBJ2-2, the full variable domain is AAGVIQSPRHLIKEKRETATLKCYPIPRHDTVYWYQQGPGQDPQFLISFYEKMQSDKGSIPDRFSAQQFSDYHSELNMSSLELGDSALYFCASSRQHRGPTGELFFGEGSRLTVL.

CDR3 sequence: CASSLTGLSYEQYF. The CDR3 region has the DNA TGTGCCAGCAGCTTGACAGGGCTCTCCTACGAGCAGTACTTC. The V gene is TRBV28, the J gene TRBJ2-7; 7 nucleotides line up with TRBD1. This CDR3 contains 14 residues. CDR1 is MDHEN, CDR2 SYDVKM, per germline. With 6 bases clipped from V and 0 bases from J, the junction kept 5 bases outside the gene matches.

The genes are TRBV4-2 and TRBJ2-1; 8 bases map to TRBD2. This CDR3 region has 16 residues. From germline, CDR1 is LGHNA and CDR2 YNFKEQ. V was pared by 5 bases and J by 0 bases, with 6 bases of the junction left unmatched. This CDR3 reads CASSFTGTSSYNEQFF. Here the CDR3 DNA reads TGTGCCAGCAGCTTCACCGGGACTAGCTCCTACAATGAGCAGTTCTTC.

Notes on this clone: Germline is not matched at one junction end, which may reflect a read error. The rearrangement joins TRBV7-7 to TRBJ2-6; D might be TRBD1 or TRBD2, each matching 5 bases. The CDR3 length is 16 residues. Germline CDR1 and CDR2: SSHAT and FNYEAQ (reference sequence). The CDR3 is CASSLGDHSGANVLTF. The CDR3 DNA reads TGTGCTAGCAGCTTAGGGGACCACTCTGGGGCCAACGTCCTGACTTTC.

This sequence joins TRBV11-2 and TRBJ2-7; D might be TRBD2 (5 bases). V dropped 5 bases and J dropped 5 bases, with 16 bases sitting between them. Germline assignment: CDR1 SGHAT and CDR2 FQNNGV. The CDR3 sequence is 14 residues long. CDR3 region: CASSTPGSPDEQYF. CDR3 nucleotides: TGTGCCAGCAGCACCCCTGGGAGTCCCGACGAGCAGTACTTC. The complete variable domain, with remaining parts taken from reference TRBV11-2 and TRBJ2-7, reads EAGVAQSPRYKIIEKRQSVAFWCNPISGHATLYWYQQILGQGPKLLIQFQNNGVVDDSQLPKDRFSAERLKGVDSTLKIQPAKLEDSAVYLCASSTPGSPDEQYFGPGTRLTVT.

The rearrangement joins TRBV18 to TRBJ2-7; 10 bases agree with TRBD1. The V and J ends lost 6 bases and 3 bases, in that order; junction bases with no gene match: 17. Germline V gives CDR1 KGHSH, CDR2 LQKENI. The CDR3 loop spans 18 amino acids. This chain's CDR3 is CASSTTGGTGEVGYEQYF. The CDR3 DNA follows: TGTGCCAGCTCGACCACGGGCGGGACAGGGGAAGTAGGCTACGAGCAGTACTTC.

V usage is TRBV29-1 and J usage is TRBJ1-5, with D possibly matching TRBD1 (5 bases). The CDR3 is 13 residues long. V lost 5 bases and J lost 5, with 13 bases in between. Germline lookup yields CDR1 SQVTM and CDR2 ANQGSEA. The CDR3 spells CSVTQGGDQPQHF. The CDR3 DNA sequence: TGCAGCGTTACCCAGGGCGGGGATCAGCCCCAGCATTTT. The whole variable domain, filled in from reference TRBV29-1 and TRBJ1-5, reads SAVISQKPSRDICQRGTSLTIQCQVDSQVTMMFWYRQQPGQSLTLIATANQGSEATYESGFVIDKFPISRPNLTFSTLTVSNMSPEDSSIYLCSVTQGGDQPQHFGDGTRLSIL.

This clone was recorded once. At one of its ends the junction is not consistent with the germline gene, which may arise from a read error. The chain links TRBV5-3 to TRBJ2-2; D assignment may be TRBD1 or TRBD2 (6 bases each). TRBV5-3 has ORF status, its function being uncertain. This CDR3 comprises 13 residues. Written as DNA, the CDR3 is TGTGCCAGCAGCTTGGGGGGCGTCGGGGAGCTGTTTTTT. Translated, it gives CASSLGGVGELFF.

V usage is TRBV20-1 and J usage is TRBJ2-7, with D unclear. The CDR3 runs 11 residues. Germline V CDR1 and CDR2: DFQATT, SNEGSKA (reference sequence). V was pared by 6 bases and J by 9 bases, with 15 bases between. CDR3 sequence (DNA): TGCAGTGCCCCAAGGCCTTCGGTGCAGTACTTC. This codes for CSAPRPSVQYF.

The V call is TRBV7-9, the J call TRBJ2-6; possibly TRBD2 for D (5 bases). V was cut by 3 bases and J by 2 bases, with 5 bases left in between. CDR3 size: 14 residues. CDR1 is SEHNR, CDR2 FQNEAQ, per germline (reference sequence). The CDR3 coding sequence is TGTGCCAGCAGCTTGACTACTGGGGCCAACGTCCTGACTTTC. Its translation: CASSLTTGANVLTF.

There are a few counts of this clone. CDR3 amino acids: CASSQVPGPLYF. In DNA form, the CDR3 reads TGCGCCAGCAGCCAAGTCCCCGGCCCCTTGTACTTC. V is TRBV4-1 and J is TRBJ2-4; D is unresolved. This CDR3 spans 12 amino acids. In germline, CDR1 is MGHRA, CDR2 YSYEKL. V was pared by 1 base and J by 15 bases, with 13 bases between.

As for this clone: The sample carries other DNA sequences with the same CDR3. This chain joins TRBV7-9 and TRBJ2-5; no reliable D call. The CDR3 is 11 residues long. Trimming stripped 5 bases from V and 2 bases from J, with 3 bases between. Germline V gives CDR1 SEHNR, CDR2 FQNEAQ (reference sequence). The CDR3 loop reads CASSLQETQYF. In DNA form, the CDR3 reads TGTGCCAGCAGCCTACAAGAGACCCAGTACTTC.

A few counts support this clone. V usage is TRBV19 and J usage is TRBJ2-1; TRBD2 matches at 9 bases. The CDR3 extends over 18 amino acids. Per germline, CDR1 LNHDA and CDR2 SQIVND (reference sequence). Trimming cost V 3 bases and J 6 bases; bases outside gene matches: 15. The CDR3 is CASSMRGLAVIRINEQFF. The CDR3, as DNA: TGTGCCAGTAGTATGCGGGGACTAGCTGTCATTAGGATCAATGAGCAGTTCTTC.

The V call is TRBV29-1, the J call TRBJ2-7, with 7 bases matching TRBD2. The V gene end was trimmed by 3 bases and the J gene end by 4 bases; junction bases not matched to a gene: 6. Looked up from germline, CDR1 is SQVTM and CDR2 is ANQGSEA. The CDR3 runs to 13 residues. DNA of the CDR3: TGCAGCGTTGAGGCTAGCGGAAAGTACGAGCAGTACTTC. Translated: CSVEASGKYEQYF.

V is TRBV4-2 and J is TRBJ2-1; the match to TRBD1 covers 8 bases. The CDR3 is 13 residues long. The germline CDR1 and CDR2 sequences are LGHNA and YNFKEQ. With V trimmed by 5 bases and J by 10 bases, 7 bases remained unmatched. The CDR3 coding sequence is TGTGCCAGCAGCACGCAGACAGGGGTCGAGCAGTTCTTC. Its protein product is CASSTQTGVEQFF.